The present T cell receptor (beta chain) was sequenced within a study of T cells in Graves' hyperthyroidism and ophthalmopathy. The CDR3 totals 13 residues. Germline V gene lookup returns CDR1 SGHRS and CDR2 YFSETQ. Losses at the gene ends were 10 bases for V and 5 bases for J; bases not matched to a gene: 8. There are a few counts of this clonotype. The TCR beta CDR3 regions underwent amplification using RNA transcripts as the source. The TCR CDR3 was amplified in a first-round RT-PCR using the HTBI primer set. TCRdb passed the multiplex PCR reads through MiXCR, listing each CDR3 protein once. The sample yields roughly 380,000 distinct CDR3 sequences, 14% seen once. Based on clinical symptoms, serum thyroxine and TRAb, thyroid ultrasound and orbital computed tomography, diagnoses were reached.

The sequenced material came from blood. The sequence came from an older woman with Graves' hyperthyroidism. This chain joins TRBV5-1 and TRBJ2-5; 10 bases line up with TRBD1. CDR3 sequence (DNA): TGCGCCGGCCACAGGGGACAGGGGGAGACCCAGTACTTC. Amino acids: CAGHRGQGETQYF.